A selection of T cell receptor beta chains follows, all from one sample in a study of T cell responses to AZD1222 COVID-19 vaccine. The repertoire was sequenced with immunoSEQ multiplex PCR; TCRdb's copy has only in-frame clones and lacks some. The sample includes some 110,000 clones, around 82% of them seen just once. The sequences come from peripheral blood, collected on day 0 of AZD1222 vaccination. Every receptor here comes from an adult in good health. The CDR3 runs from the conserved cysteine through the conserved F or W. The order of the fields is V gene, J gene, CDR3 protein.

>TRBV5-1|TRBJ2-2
CASRASGTPNTGELFF
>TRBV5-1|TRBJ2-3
CASSLGLATDTQYF
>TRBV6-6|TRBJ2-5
CASSYGFETQYF
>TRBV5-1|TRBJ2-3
CASSAAGVSDTQYF
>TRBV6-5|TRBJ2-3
CASREGQGWTDTQYF
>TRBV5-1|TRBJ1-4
CASSLGVANEKLFF
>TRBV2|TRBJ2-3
CASGGGLSTDTQYF
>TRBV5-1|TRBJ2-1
CASSPGLAGADNEQFF
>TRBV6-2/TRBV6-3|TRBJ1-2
CASSRDRESGYTF
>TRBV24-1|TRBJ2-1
CATSDLSGTGGFNEQFF
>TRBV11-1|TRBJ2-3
CASSLAGSTDTQYF
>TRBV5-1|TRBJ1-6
CASSLDPWSPLHF
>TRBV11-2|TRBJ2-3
CASSVTGTSGKPDTQYF
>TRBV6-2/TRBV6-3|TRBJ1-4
CASSATGVNEKLFF
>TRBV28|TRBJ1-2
CASNLAGTGIYGYTF
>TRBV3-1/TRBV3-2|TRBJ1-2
CASSRGGGQGRHYGYTF
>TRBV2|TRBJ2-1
CASSVRLGGDQFF
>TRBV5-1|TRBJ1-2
CASSHSPGTYGYTF
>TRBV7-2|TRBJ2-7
CASSAGQGGYEQYF
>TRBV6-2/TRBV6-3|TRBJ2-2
CASSYSAAVKLFF
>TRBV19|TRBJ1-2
CASSIEGEYGYTF
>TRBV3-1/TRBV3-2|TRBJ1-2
CASSQGGAGGSDGYTF
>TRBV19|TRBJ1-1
CASGPGTGGLNTEAFF
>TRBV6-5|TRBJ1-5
CASTRAAGDQPQHF
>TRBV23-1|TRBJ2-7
CASSQFRAYEQYF
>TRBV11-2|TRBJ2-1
CASSLELGGSSYNEQFF
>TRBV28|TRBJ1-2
CASSLLNEGRGGYTF
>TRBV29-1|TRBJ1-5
CSVVWGWDQPQHF
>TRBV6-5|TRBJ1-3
CASSSVSTGNTIYF
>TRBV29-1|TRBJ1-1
CSVVLGLAMNTEAFF
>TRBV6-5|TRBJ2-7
CASSYSIGRAYEQYF
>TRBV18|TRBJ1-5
CASSPSRVGDQPQHF
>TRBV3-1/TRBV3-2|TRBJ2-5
CASSQAVRIVAGETQYF
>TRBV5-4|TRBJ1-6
CASSLDSNSPLHF
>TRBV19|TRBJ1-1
CASSRQGGLLKDTEAFF
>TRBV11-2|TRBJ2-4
CASSLRGQGVDIQYF
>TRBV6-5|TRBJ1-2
CASSYRGAKGPSGYTF
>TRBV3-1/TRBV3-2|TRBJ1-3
CASSPHDRRNTIYF
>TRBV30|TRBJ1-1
CAWREGSTEAFF
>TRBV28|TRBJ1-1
CASNGQGFVGAFF
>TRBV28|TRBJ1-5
CASSGGTGGYQPQHF
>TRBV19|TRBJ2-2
CASRYRALTGELFF
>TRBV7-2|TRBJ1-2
CASSLEGRGHRKTNYGYTF
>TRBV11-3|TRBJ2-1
CASSLDQGGSVVYNEQFF
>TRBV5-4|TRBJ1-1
CASSPEWGNTEAFF
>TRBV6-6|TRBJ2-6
CATTGGIRSGANVLTF
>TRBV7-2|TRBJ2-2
CASSPLGGLAGELFF
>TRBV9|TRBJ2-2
CASSVGMSSSGNYGELFF
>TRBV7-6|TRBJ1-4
CASSLSGRHEKLFF
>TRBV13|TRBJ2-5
CASSLQGQFQETQYF
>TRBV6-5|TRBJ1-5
CASTRAPYSNQPQHF
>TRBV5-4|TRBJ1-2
CASSAAGPVYGYTF
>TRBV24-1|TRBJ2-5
CATSRPGGETQYF